One and the same sample provided the 14 T cell receptor beta chains below, sequenced in a study of blood T cell repertoires in COVID-19. The assay was immunoSEQ multiplex PCR, and TCRdb's table has in-frame clones only and misses some. Of under 300,000 clones listed, about 80% are singletons. Sequencing was done on a sample of peripheral blood. These receptor sequences come from a woman aged 80 or over with acute or convalescent COVID-19.

The chain couples TRBV14 to TRBJ2-2, with 10 bases aligning to TRBD2. Germline lookup yields CDR1 SGHDN and CDR2 FVKESK. The CDR3 spans 15 residues. V shed 7 bases, J shed 3 bases, and the junction held 5 bases outside the gene matches. The CDR3 spells CASKAGGPYTGELFF. The DNA for the CDR3 is TGTGCCAGCAAAGCGGGGGGGCCATACACCGGGGAGCTGTTTTTT.

J is TRBJ1-1 and V is TRBV19; possibly TRBD1 for D (5 bases). Germline CDR1 is LNHDA and CDR2 is SQIVND (reference sequence). This CDR3 contains 14 residues. The V and J ends lost 6 bases and 1 base respectively, with 12 bases between them. The CDR3 here is CASRTDRQNTEAFF. The CDR3, as DNA: TGTGCCAGTAGAACCGACAGACAGAACACTGAAGCTTTCTTT.

The chain uses TRBV7-2 and TRBJ2-1; 8 bases map to TRBD2. CDR3 size: 14 residues. Germline values: CDR1 SGHTA, CDR2 FQGNSA. The J segment lost 6 bases and the V segment lost 3 bases, leaving 4 bases of the junction unmatched. The CDR3 bases are TGTGCCAGCAGCTTCGGACTAGCATCCAATGAGCAGTTCTTC. Its protein product is CASSFGLASNEQFF.

This chain joins TRBV27 and TRBJ2-7; possibly TRBD2 for D (5 bases). This CDR3 is 15 amino acids long. The V end lost 6 bases, the J end lost 2 bases, and 17 bases lay between the germline ends. Looked up from germline, CDR1 is MNHEY and CDR2 is SMNVEV (reference sequence). DNA of the CDR3: TGTGCCAGCAGACCCGAGGGCGGTAGCACCTACGAGCAGTACTTC. This sequence encodes CASRPEGGSTYEQYF.

The chain joins TRBV12-3 or TRBV12-4 to TRBJ1-2; 7 nucleotides align to TRBD1. The CDR3 spans 13 residues. V was clipped by 5 bases and J by 5 bases; unmatched bases: 5. The CDR3 loop is CASSRQGGYGYTF. In DNA, the CDR3 is TGTGCCAGCAGTCGACAGGGAGGTTATGGCTACACCTTC.

This clone was detected once. The chain uses TRBV5-5 and TRBJ1-1, with 12 bases aligning to TRBD1. CDR1 is SGHKS, CDR2 YYEKEE, per germline (reference sequence). The CDR3 is 16 residues long. Trimming took 4 bases from V and 3 from J; bases not matched to a gene: 7. The CDR3 region has the DNA TGTGCCAGCAGCCAGGGACAGGGGGCTTTGTACACTGAAGCTTTCTTT. It translates to CASSQGQGALYTEAFF. The full variable domain, its missing parts supplied by reference TRBV5-5 and TRBJ1-1, is DAGVTQSPTHLIKTRGQQVTLRCSPISGHKSVSWYQQVLGQGPQFIFQYYEKEERGRGNFPDRFSARQFPNYSSELNVNALLLGDSALYLCASSQGQGALYTEAFFGQGTRLTVV.

The genes are TRBV11-2 and TRBJ2-1; D gene ambiguous. CDR1 is SGHAT, CDR2 FQNNGV, per germline. V dropped 7 bases and J dropped 8 bases, with 9 bases sitting between them. CDR3 length: 11 residues. CDR3 amino acids: CASTSVHEQFF. CDR3 nucleotides: TGTGCCAGCACCTCTGTCCATGAGCAGTTCTTC. The entire variable domain, with the rest obtained from reference TRBV11-2 and TRBJ2-1, is as follows: EAGVAQSPRYKIIEKRQSVAFWCNPISGHATLYWYQQILGQGPKLLIQFQNNGVVDDSQLPKDRFSAERLKGVDSTLKIQPAKLEDSAVYLCASTSVHEQFFGPGTRLTVL.

The chain employs TRBV27 and TRBJ1-5; TRBD1 matches 7 bases. Germline V gene data show CDR1 as MNHEY and CDR2 as SMNVEV (reference sequence). CDR3 length: 16 residues. Unmatched junction bases numbered 18, after V lost 7 bases and J lost 9 bases. CDR3 nucleotide sequence: TGTGCCAGCACCAAACCTGAGACAGGGAAGTTTCGGCCCCAGCATTTT. The encoded protein is CASTKPETGKFRPQHF.

The V and J genes are TRBV18 and TRBJ1-1; 9 nucleotides agree with TRBD1. CDR1 is KGHSH and CDR2 is LQKENI in the germline V gene. This CDR3 comprises 16 residues. Trimming took 3 bases from V and 2 from J; bases not matched to a gene: 7. The CDR3 nucleotides are TGTGCCAGCTCACCCTCCCAACAGGGGGCTAACACTGAAGCTTTCTTT. Residues: CASSPSQQGANTEAFF.

J is TRBJ1-2 and V is TRBV18; D remains unclear. V was pared by 7 bases and J by 8 bases, with 17 bases between. Germline-derived CDR1 and CDR2 are KGHSH and LQKENI. This CDR3 contains 13 residues. CDR3 sequence: CASFIRQSGGYTF. The DNA of the CDR3 is TGTGCCAGCTTCATCAGACAAAGTGGAGGCTACACCTTC.

The chain carries TRBV3-1 (or the pseudogene TRBV3-2) and TRBJ2-5; maybe TRBD1 (6 bases). The CDR3 consists of 14 residues. The germline CDR1 and CDR2 sequences are LGHDT and YNNKEL (reference sequence). V dropped 0 bases and J dropped 4 bases, with 9 bases sitting between them. The CDR3 is CASSQDLGGETQYF. CDR3 bases: TGTGCCAGCAGCCAAGATCTAGGGGGAGAGACCCAGTACTTC.

V usage is TRBV2 and J usage is TRBJ1-2; D is unclear. V was trimmed by 6 bases and J by 4 bases, leaving 9 bases between them. The CDR3 is 12 residues long. Germline V gene lookup returns CDR1 SNHLY and CDR2 FYNNEI. CDR3 DNA sequence: TGTGCCAGCAGGGGCAGCCTCTATGGCTACACCTTC. Amino acid sequence: CASRGSLYGYTF.

The V gene is TRBV15, the J gene TRBJ2-7; D is perhaps TRBD1 (5 bases). V dropped 0 bases and J dropped 2 bases, with 11 bases sitting between them. There are 15 residues in the CDR3. In germline, CDR1 is LNHNV, CDR2 YYDKDF (reference sequence). The CDR3 bases are TGTGCCACCAGCAGAGATTTGACAGCCCCCTACGAGCAGTACTTC. This codes for CATSRDLTAPYEQYF.

J is TRBJ1-2 and V is TRBV29-1; no clear D. The ends were cut back, 4 bases at V and 8 bases at J, with 14 bases in the middle. The CDR3 extends over 12 amino acids. Germline V CDR1 and CDR2: SQVTM, ANQGSEA. The CDR3 spells CSVGDLRGGYTF. The CDR3 DNA reads as TGCAGCGTTGGAGACCTTCGAGGGGGCTACACCTTC.